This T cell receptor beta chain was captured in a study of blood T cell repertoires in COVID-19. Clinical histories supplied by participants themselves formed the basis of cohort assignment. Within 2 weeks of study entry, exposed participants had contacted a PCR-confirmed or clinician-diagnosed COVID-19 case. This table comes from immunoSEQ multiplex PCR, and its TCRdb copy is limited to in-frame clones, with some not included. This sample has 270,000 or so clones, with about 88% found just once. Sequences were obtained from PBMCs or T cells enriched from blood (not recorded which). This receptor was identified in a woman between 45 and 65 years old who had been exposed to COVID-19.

CDR3 in amino acids: CATGGGGGEQYF. CDR3 DNA: TGTGCCACGGGGGGAGGGGGAGGCGAGCAGTACTTC. V and J are TRBV6-5 and TRBJ2-7; D might be TRBD2 (7 bases). The germline V gene encodes CDR1 MNHEY and CDR2 SVGAGI. CDR3 size: 12 residues. Trimming shortened V by 10 bases and J by 6 bases, and 16 bases separated the two germline ends.